A single sample is the source of the 20 T cell receptor beta chains below, sequenced in a study of blood T cell repertoires in COVID-19 (dated by TCRdb to 2019 to 2021). The library was made by the immunoSEQ multiplex PCR assay. Held by TCRdb, this immuneACCESS table contains in-frame sequences only and omits some clones. Under half of the omission traces to an unresolved V gene where checked; the cause of the rest is unknown. This sample has 200,000 to 250,000 clones in its table, and around 85% of those were observed once. The ten top clones hold approximately 5% of the sample. Sequencing was carried out using peripheral blood. Receptors were obtained from a human donor in a cohort sampled during active COVID-19.

The CDR3, as DNA: TGTGCCAGCAGCCCCGTTTGGCAGACAAACACTGAAGCTTTCTTT. Its translation is CASSPVWQTNTEAFF. The V and J genes are TRBV5-4 and TRBJ1-1; D gene uncertain. From germline, CDR1 is SGHNT and CDR2 YYREEE (reference sequence). V lost 4 bases and J 2 bases, leaving 15 bases between the germline ends. This CDR3 is built from 15 residues.

The chain combines TRBV30 with TRBJ1-4; D remains unclear. CDR3 length: 15 residues. The germline V gene has CDR1 GTSNPN and CDR2 SVGIG (reference sequence). Deletions cut 5 bases from V and 3 bases from J, with 16 bases between. CDR3 amino acids: CAWGPVVAANEKLFF. CDR3 coding DNA: TGTGCCTGGGGCCCGGTGGTAGCAGCTAATGAAAAACTGTTTTTT.

V and J are TRBV28 and TRBJ2-7, with 8 bases fitting TRBD2. CDR1 and CDR2 from the germline V gene are MDHEN and SYDVKM. This CDR3 has 13 amino acids. After removal of 6 bases from V and 2 bases from J, the junction contained 3 bases not matched to a gene. CDR3 DNA: TGTGCCAGCAGATCCGGGGGGGCCTACGAGCAGTACTTC. This gives the protein CASRSGGAYEQYF.

This clone was recorded a few times. The genes are TRBV5-4 and TRBJ1-1; D is ambiguous. There are 16 residues in the CDR3. V shed 2 bases and J shed 0 bases, with 14 bases lying between them. Germline-derived CDR1 and CDR2 are SGHNT and YYREEE (reference sequence). CDR3 sequence reads: CASSLYSRSMNTEAFF. The DNA for the CDR3 is TGTGCCAGCAGCTTATACAGCCGATCGATGAACACTGAAGCTTTCTTT.

J is TRBJ2-7 and V is TRBV5-8; D gene ambiguous. The V gene lost 6 bases and the J gene lost 2 bases, with 21 bases spanning the gap. The CDR3 contains 16 residues. Germline CDR1 reads SGHTS; CDR2 reads YDEGEE. The CDR3 here is CASTLRLGSPTYEQYF. CDR3 DNA sequence: TGTGCCAGCACTCTGAGGTTAGGCAGCCCGACCTACGAGCAGTACTTC.

The chain couples TRBV5-4 to TRBJ2-7, with a tentative D call TRBD2 (5 bases). Germline V gene sequence: CDR1 SGHNT, CDR2 YYREEE (reference sequence). Deletions cut 3 bases from V and 6 bases from J, with 22 bases between. This CDR3 region has 16 residues. In DNA, the CDR3 is TGTGCCAGCAGCTCCCTCACAGCGAGCGGAGCCCCCGAGCAGTACTTC. Translation: CASSSLTASGAPEQYF.

In DNA form, the CDR3 reads TGTGCCAGTAGGAGGGGGGGAACACAGAATCAGCCCCAGCATTTT. It codes for CASRRGGTQNQPQHF. The genes are TRBV19 and TRBJ1-5; D possibly corresponds to TRBD1 (6 bases). The CDR3 sequence is 15 residues long. With 6 bases removed from V and 4 bases from J, the gap between germline ends came to 16 bases. CDR1 is LNHDA, CDR2 SQIVND, per germline (reference sequence).

DNA for the CDR3: TGTGCCACCAGTGATGCCCGGACAGGGGATAATCAGCCCCAGCATTTT. Residues: CATSDARTGDNQPQHF. V is TRBV24-1 and J is TRBJ1-5; TRBD1 matches at 9 bases. The V gene's germline CDR1 is KGHDR and CDR2 SFDVKD. V shed 3 bases, J shed 4 bases, and the junction held 6 bases outside the gene matches. The CDR3 consists of 16 residues.

The V call is TRBV6-2 or TRBV6-3, the J call TRBJ2-2; TRBD2 is a possible D gene (6 bases). There are 14 residues in the CDR3. CDR1 is MNHEY, CDR2 SVGEGT, per germline. The V gene lost 6 bases and the J gene lost 7 bases, with 15 bases spanning the gap. The CDR3 region has the DNA TGTGCCAGCAGCTTGACTAGTCTCGGCGGGGAGCTGTTTTTT. Its translation is CASSLTSLGGELFF.

V is TRBV6-5 and J is TRBJ1-2; no firm D call. The germline gives CDR1 MNHEY, CDR2 SVGAGI. The CDR3 has 13 amino acids. Trimming pared 6 bases from V and 8 bases from J, leaving 16 bases between. CDR3 coding DNA: TGTGCCAGCAGGAGCGGATTGTGGCAAGGCTACACCTTC. Translating gives CASRSGLWQGYTF.

A few counts support this clone. In DNA, the CDR3 is TGTGCCAGCAGCTGGGACAGGGGCTCCTACGAGCAGTACTTC. As protein: CASSWDRGSYEQYF. The J gene is TRBJ2-7, the V gene TRBV7-3; the match to TRBD1 covers 10 bases. In germline, CDR1 is SGHTA, CDR2 FQGTGA. V lost 4 bases to trimming and J lost 0 bases; unmatched junction nucleotides: 0. The CDR3 covers 14 residues.

This clone has just one count. V and J are TRBV24-1 and TRBJ2-1, with 9 bases fitting TRBD1. The CDR3 runs 15 residues. CDR1 and CDR2 (germline): KGHDR, SFDVKD. The V and J ends lost 7 bases and 6 bases, in that order; junction bases with no gene match: 9. CDR3 in amino acids: CATSAGTGPSNEQFF. CDR3 nucleotide sequence: TGTGCCACCAGCGCGGGGACAGGGCCTAGCAATGAGCAGTTCTTC.

The chain employs TRBV14 and TRBJ1-2; D gene uncertain. CDR1 and CDR2 from the germline V gene are SGHDN and FVKESK. The CDR3 covers 15 residues. Trimming cost V 2 bases and J 0 bases, with 10 bases left between them. CDR3 nucleotide sequence: TGTGCCAGCAGCCAAATGGGAGCCTCTAACTATGGCTACACCTTC. Amino acids: CASSQMGASNYGYTF.

This clone was observed at least ten times. The rearrangement uses TRBV5-4 and TRBJ2-7; the match to TRBD2 covers 9 bases. The CDR3 spans 15 residues. Per germline, CDR1 SGHNT and CDR2 YYREEE (reference sequence). Losses at the gene ends were 3 bases for V and 6 bases for J; bases not matched to a gene: 10. CDR3 amino acids: CASSSLGTSKAEQYF. CDR3 DNA: TGTGCCAGCAGCTCTCTCGGGACTAGCAAAGCCGAGCAGTACTTC.

This clone was recorded a few times. The J gene is TRBJ2-7, the V gene TRBV7-8; perhaps TRBD1 as D (6 bases). The CDR3 length is 14 residues. CDR1 is SGHVS, CDR2 FQNEAQ, per germline. V was cut by 4 bases and J by 4 bases, with 14 bases left in between. The CDR3 sequence: CASSSTSTGYEQYF. The CDR3 bases are TGTGCCAGCAGCTCAACGTCCACAGGGTACGAGCAGTACTTC.

CDR3: CASSLPKGMNTGELFF. CDR3 nucleotides: TGCGCCAGCAGCTTACCCAAGGGGATGAACACCGGGGAGCTGTTTTTT. V and J are TRBV5-1 and TRBJ2-2, with a tentative D call TRBD1 (5 bases). V was trimmed by 2 bases and J by 1 base, leaving 12 bases between them. Looked up from germline, CDR1 is SGHRS and CDR2 is YFSETQ. CDR3 length: 16 amino acids.

V and J are TRBV5-6 and TRBJ1-6; no reliable D call. CDR1 is SGHDT and CDR2 is YYEEEE in the germline V gene. The V gene lost 2 bases and the J gene lost 8 bases, with 8 bases spanning the gap. The CDR3 is 13 residues long. The CDR3 spells CASSLALDSPLHF. DNA for the CDR3: TGTGCCAGCAGCTTAGCCCTAGATTCACCCCTCCACTTT.

This chain joins TRBV3-1 (or the pseudogene TRBV3-2) and TRBJ1-2; the D is unclear. This CDR3 comprises 13 residues. Trimming took 1 base from V and 7 from J, leaving 10 bases between them. CDR1 LGHDT and CDR2 YNNKEL come from the germline V gene (reference sequence). This CDR3 is CASSQVDRGGYTF. CDR3 sequence (DNA): TGTGCCAGCAGCCAAGTGGACCGGGGTGGCTACACCTTC.

This chain connects TRBV15 to TRBJ1-2; TRBD1 agrees at 8 bases. This CDR3 contains 14 residues. V shed 2 bases and J 7 bases; nucleotides not matched to a gene: 6. The germline V gene has CDR1 LNHNV and CDR2 YYDKDF (reference sequence). The CDR3 protein is CATSRQGAPVGYTF. The CDR3 DNA is TGTGCCACCAGCAGACAGGGGGCCCCGGTTGGCTACACCTTC.

The V and J genes are TRBV7-9 and TRBJ1-1, with D possibly being TRBD1 (5 bases). V was clipped by 5 bases and J by 4 bases, with 23 bases between them. Per the germline V gene, CDR1 is SEHNR and CDR2 is FQNEAQ (reference sequence). The CDR3 consists of 17 residues. This CDR3 is CASSGPTLTGRGTEAFF. CDR3 DNA: TGTGCCAGCAGCGGACCTACCCTGACGGGGCGGGGCACTGAAGCTTTCTTT.